The source of this TCR beta chain is a study of CD8 T cells in Susac syndrome. When the RNA was reverse transcribed, random hexamers were used with an input of 0.5 to 1 ug. TCRdb reprocessed the immunoSEQ multiplex PCR reads via MiXCR and lists one record per CDR3 protein. The table includes 95,000 to 150,000 distinct CDR3 sequences, approximately 93% detected once. CD8+ and CD4+ T cells circulating in blood were sequenced for TCR beta. From germline, CDR1 is MDHEN and CDR2 SYDVKM. Between the trimmed V and J ends, which lost 2 bases and 0 bases, there was a span of 8 bases. CDR3 size: 15 residues. Specimen: CD8+ T cells from PBMCs. This TCR came from a human donor with multiple sclerosis. V gene TRBV28 combines with J gene TRBJ2-1; D remains unclear. CDR3 protein: CASSLHSTSYNEQFF. In DNA, the CDR3 is TGTGCCAGCAGTTTACACAGCACCTCCTACAATGAGCAGTTCTTC.